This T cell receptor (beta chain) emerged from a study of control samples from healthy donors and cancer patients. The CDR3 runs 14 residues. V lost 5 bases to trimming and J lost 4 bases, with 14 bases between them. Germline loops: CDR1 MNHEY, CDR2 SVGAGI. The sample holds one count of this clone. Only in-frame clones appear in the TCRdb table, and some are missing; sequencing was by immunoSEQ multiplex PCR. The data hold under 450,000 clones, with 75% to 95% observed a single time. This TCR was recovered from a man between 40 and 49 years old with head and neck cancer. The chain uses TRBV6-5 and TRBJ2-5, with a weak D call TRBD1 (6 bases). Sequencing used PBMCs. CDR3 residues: CASSPVGAVETQYF. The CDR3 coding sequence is TGTGCCAGCAGTCCCGTGGGGGCCGTAGAGACCCAGTACTTC.